The source of this T cell receptor beta chain is a study of T cells in Graves' hyperthyroidism and ophthalmopathy. It was RNA transcripts that yielded the amplified TCR beta CDR3 regions. The HTBI primer set served for first-round RT-PCR of the TCR CDR3. TCRdb passed the multiplex PCR reads through MiXCR, listing each CDR3 protein once. The table shows more than 300,000 distinct CDR3 sequences, with more than 11% occurring only once. This clonotype came up a few times. The antigen is unknown. With 3 bases clipped from V and 7 bases from J, the junction kept 8 bases outside the gene matches. CDR3 length equals 14 residues. Germline CDR1 PRHDT, CDR2 FYEKMQ (reference sequence). Study-level findings and limits: The model's output predicted ophthalmopathy at a median of around 7 months prior to onset. In the analysis, a 13 V-J model separated ophthalmopathy from stable hyperthyroidism.

Stable Graves' hyperthyroidism denoted no ophthalmopathy progression over 18 months. Criteria for exclusion of patients were uncontrolled infection, other autoimmune disease, pregnancy or lactation. Sequences were obtained from blood. This clonotype originated in a woman aged 60-75 years with Graves' hyperthyroidism. The J gene is TRBJ2-7, the V gene TRBV13; TRBD2 agrees at 8 bases. The CDR3 reads CASSFGLATREQYF. Written as DNA, the CDR3 is TGTGCCAGCAGCTTCGGACTAGCTACAAGGGAGCAGTACTTC.